A single sample gave rise to the 25 T cell receptor beta chains below, sequenced in a study of T cell repertoires in cytomegalovirus infection. One entry per CDR3 protein results from TCRdb running MiXCR on the reads. The sample has about 340,000 distinct CDR3 sequences, about 29% seen once. Their antigen targets remain unknown. The source material was cultured PBMCs, sampled from culture after CMV antigen stimulation. The receptor set was obtained from a human donor in good health (CMV status not recorded). Some clones in this sample may be carry-over from other donors' samples.

This clonotype occurred a few times. DNA of the CDR3: TGTGCCAGCAGCCGCCGTGTAGGTGCTTTCTATGGCTACACCTTC. Protein: CASSRRVGAFYGYTF. The chain recombines TRBV7-9 with TRBJ1-2, with no clear D. Trimming cost V 5 bases and J 4 bases, with 17 bases left between them. From germline, CDR1 is SEHNR and CDR2 FQNEAQ (reference sequence). The CDR3 has 15 amino acids.

This clonotype was counted at least ten times. The chain is built from TRBV7-6 and TRBJ2-2; TRBD2 might be the D (6 bases). The CDR3 loop spans 16 amino acids. The ends were cut back, 0 bases at V and 4 bases at J, with 12 bases in the middle. The germline CDR1 and CDR2 sequences are SGHVS and FNYEAQ. The CDR3 sequence: CASSLAGVRGTGELFF. DNA for the CDR3: TGTGCCAGCAGCTTAGCCGGCGTGCGGGGCACCGGGGAGCTGTTTTTT.

The chain uses TRBV7-9 and TRBJ1-6, with no clear D. This CDR3 is 13 amino acids long. Germline CDR1 is SEHNR and CDR2 is FQNEAQ (reference sequence). V was cut by 5 bases and J by 7 bases, with 9 bases left in between. CDR3 amino acids: CASSRSENSPLHF. Here the CDR3 DNA reads TGTGCCAGCAGCCGAAGCGAGAATTCACCCCTCCACTTT.

The V gene is TRBV28, the J gene TRBJ2-1; 9 bases line up with TRBD2. The CDR3 is 15 amino acids. The germline V gene encodes CDR1 MDHEN and CDR2 SYDVKM. Losses at the gene ends were 7 bases for V and 10 bases for J; bases not matched to a gene: 14. The CDR3 coding sequence is TGTGCCAGCACCGAAATAATGGTAGCGGGAGACGAGCAGTTCTTC. It specifies CASTEIMVAGDEQFF.

The J gene is TRBJ1-1, the V gene TRBV7-9; D is uncertain. Per the germline V gene, CDR1 is SEHNR and CDR2 is FQNEAQ (reference sequence). CDR3 size: 14 residues. V was shortened by 6 bases and J by 5 bases, with 16 bases between the two germline ends. Written as DNA, the CDR3 is TGTGCCAGCAGTCCAGGAGGTATCCGGACTGAAGCTTTCTTT. Translation gives CASSPGGIRTEAFF.

This clonotype was seen only a few times. The chain is built from TRBV4-2 and TRBJ1-2; no clear D. Germline lookup yields CDR1 LGHNA and CDR2 YNFKEQ. This CDR3 contains 17 residues. V was pared by 0 bases and J by 4 bases, with 18 bases between. For the CDR3, the DNA is TGTGCCAGCAGCCAAGATTCTGGCGGTAGCCCACTCTATGGCTACACCTTC. It encodes CASSQDSGGSPLYGYTF.

V usage is TRBV19 and J usage is TRBJ2-1, with D perhaps matching TRBD2 (5 bases). This CDR3 region has 17 residues. V was trimmed by 4 bases and J by 6 bases, leaving 22 bases between them. CDR1 and CDR2 (germline): LNHDA, SQIVND (reference sequence). The CDR3 sequence: CASSKYNTERAGNEQFF. In DNA form, the CDR3 reads TGTGCCAGTAGTAAATACAATACAGAGAGGGCGGGCAATGAGCAGTTCTTC. The complete variable domain, with remaining parts taken from reference TRBV19 and TRBJ2-1, reads DGGITQSPKYLFRKEGQNVTLSCEQNLNHDAMYWYRQDPGQGLRLIYYSQIVNDFQKGDIAEGYSVSREKKESFPLTVTSAQKNPTAFYLCASSKYNTERAGNEQFFGPGTRLTVL.

This sequence joins TRBV7-2 and TRBJ2-7, with 10 bases that match TRBD1. The length of the CDR3 is 19 residues. The V segment lost 0 bases and the J segment 4 bases; nucleotides outside the gene matches: 15. The V gene's germline CDR1 is SGHTA and CDR2 FQGNSA. In nucleotides, the CDR3 is TGTGCCAGCAGCTTAGCCGCTCGGGACAGGGGTTTCAGATGGTACGAGCAGTACTTC. This encodes CASSLAARDRGFRWYEQYF. Drawing the rest from reference TRBV7-2 and TRBJ2-7, the complete variable domain is GAGVSQSPSNKVTEKGKDVELRCDPISGHTALYWYRQSLGQGLEFLIYFQGNSAPDKSGLPSDRFSAERTGGSVSTLTIQRTQQEDSAVYLCASSLAARDRGFRWYEQYFGPGTRLTVT.

J is TRBJ2-5 and V is TRBV25-1; 8 bases align to TRBD1. CDR3 length equals 14 residues. CDR1 is MGHDK, CDR2 SYGVNS, per germline. V shed 3 bases, J shed 5 bases, and the junction held 5 bases outside the gene matches. The CDR3 spells CASSDPGGVETQYF. As DNA, the CDR3 is TGTGCCAGCAGTGATCCAGGGGGCGTGGAGACCCAGTACTTC.

The rearrangement uses TRBV4-3 and TRBJ1-4; no clear D gene. Germline values: CDR1 LGHNA, CDR2 YSLEER. V shed 1 base and J shed 6 bases, with 15 bases lying between them. CDR3 length equals 16 residues. CDR3 in amino acids: CASSQGWGKRDEKLFF. CDR3 DNA: TGCGCCAGCAGCCAAGGTTGGGGTAAACGCGATGAAAAACTGTTTTTT.

This chain uses TRBV5-5 with TRBJ2-4, with 8 bases fitting TRBD1. The germline CDR1 and CDR2 sequences are SGHKS and YYEKEE (reference sequence). V was clipped by 3 bases and J by 10 bases; unmatched bases: 9. The CDR3 is made up of 14 amino acids. CDR3 nucleotides: TGTGCCAGCAGCTCAAGACAGGGGATCGTAATTCAGTACTTC. Its translation is CASSSRQGIVIQYF.

This clonotype was recorded a few times. J is TRBJ1-4 and V is TRBV4-1; D not resolved. CDR1 and CDR2 from the germline V gene are MGHRA and YSYEKL. V was shortened by 2 bases and J by 0 bases, with 7 bases between the two germline ends. CDR3 length: 15 amino acids. The CDR3 region is CASSQLAATNEKLFF. In nucleotides, the CDR3 is TGCGCCAGCAGCCAACTGGCTGCAACTAATGAAAAACTGTTTTTT.

This clonotype appeared many times. The V and J genes are TRBV18 and TRBJ2-1, with TRBD1 matching 10 bases. Trimming took 4 bases from V and 8 from J; bases not matched to a gene: 8. CDR3 length equals 15 residues. CDR1 is KGHSH and CDR2 is LQKENI in the germline V gene. CDR3 sequence (DNA): TGTGCCAGCTCACGCCCGGGACAGGGGAAGGATGAGCAGTTCTTC. Encoded protein: CASSRPGQGKDEQFF. Full variable domain (missing parts from reference TRBV18 and TRBJ2-1): NAGVMQNPRHLVRRRGQEARLRCSPMKGHSHVYWYRQLPEEGLKFMVYLQKENIIDESGMPKERFSAEFPKEGPSILRIQQVVRGDSAAYFCASSRPGQGKDEQFFGPGTRLTVL.

This clonotype was counted a single time. V is TRBV19 and J is TRBJ2-1, with a possible D match to TRBD1 (5 bases). This CDR3 contains 13 residues. Germline loops: CDR1 LNHDA, CDR2 SQIVND (reference sequence). V dropped 1 base and J dropped 8 bases, with 9 bases sitting between them. CDR3 sequence reads: CASSIGEQDEQFF. The CDR3 DNA reads as TGTGCCAGTAGTATAGGAGAACAGGATGAGCAGTTCTTC.

The table lists this clonotype with a count of one. The DNA for the CDR3 is TGTGCCAGCAGTTACTTACAGGGAAGCGAAAAACTGTTTTTT. Protein product: CASSYLQGSEKLFF. The chain employs TRBV6-2 or TRBV6-3 and TRBJ1-4; D may be TRBD1 (6 bases). Germline loops: CDR1 MNHEY, CDR2 SVGEGT. The V end lost 1 base, the J end lost 8 bases, and 11 bases lay between the germline ends. The CDR3 sequence is 14 residues long.

This clonotype appeared many times. The chain recombines TRBV6-1 with TRBJ1-1; D call uncertain. V was pared by 9 bases and J by 1 base, with 9 bases between. Looked up from germline, CDR1 is MNHNS and CDR2 is SASEGT. The CDR3 is 12 amino acids. CDR3 coding DNA: TGTGCCAGTCCGCGGGGGAACACTGAAGCTTTCTTT. Translation: CASPRGNTEAFF.

The rearrangement links TRBV28 to TRBJ1-1; no firm D call. Between the trimmed V and J ends, which lost 4 bases and 1 base, there was a span of 10 bases. Per the germline V gene, CDR1 is MDHEN and CDR2 is SYDVKM. This CDR3 comprises 14 residues. The CDR3 protein is CASSSPAANTEAFF. The CDR3, as DNA: TGTGCCAGCAGTTCCCCGGCCGCGAACACTGAAGCTTTCTTT.

This clonotype showed up many times. This chain uses TRBV7-8 with TRBJ2-7; 10 nucleotides line up with TRBD2. The V gene's germline CDR1 is SGHVS and CDR2 FQNEAQ. This CDR3 is 19 amino acids long. The trim removed 5 bases at V and 4 bases at J, leaving 20 bases unmatched. As DNA, the CDR3 is TGTGCCAGCAGCCAACCGGGAAGCGGGAGGGCCCCTGGAGCTTACGAGCAGTACTTC. Translating it yields CASSQPGSGRAPGAYEQYF.

The chain carries TRBV5-1 and TRBJ1-1; no clear D gene. The CDR3 loop spans 15 amino acids. V was clipped by 4 bases and J by 1 base, with 14 bases between them. Germline values: CDR1 SGHRS, CDR2 YFSETQ. DNA of the CDR3: TGCGCCAGCAGCCCCGATGGAAACAGGAACACTGAAGCTTTCTTT. Translated, it gives CASSPDGNRNTEAFF.

V is TRBV7-6 and J is TRBJ1-6; a weak D match, TRBD1 (6 bases). There are 16 residues in the CDR3. Germline V gives CDR1 SGHVS, CDR2 FNYEAQ. Trimming left V 0 bases short and J 6 bases short, with 12 bases between. The CDR3 nucleotides read TGTGCCAGCAGCTTAGCGGCGGGGGCTGTTAATTCACCCCTCCACTTT. This encodes CASSLAAGAVNSPLHF.

The J gene is TRBJ1-6, the V gene TRBV5-1; TRBD1 aligns across 9 bases. Germline lookup yields CDR1 SGHRS and CDR2 YFSETQ. Germline trimming cut 3 bases from V and 8 bases from J; bases unmatched to any gene: 6. The CDR3 sequence is 15 residues long. This chain's CDR3 is CASSWTGVADSPLHF. In DNA, the CDR3 is TGCGCCAGCAGCTGGACAGGGGTCGCTGATTCACCCCTCCACTTT.

The rearrangement links TRBV20-1 to TRBJ2-7; 9 bases align to TRBD1. The V and J ends lost 6 bases and 3 bases, in that order; junction bases with no gene match: 3. The CDR3 is 12 residues long. CDR1 is DFQATT and CDR2 is SNEGSKA in the germline V gene (reference sequence). CDR3: CSATGGVYEQYF. The CDR3 DNA follows: TGCAGTGCCACAGGGGGCGTCTACGAGCAGTACTTC.

This sequence joins TRBV6-1 and TRBJ1-2; 7 bases align to TRBD1. The CDR3 is 14 amino acids. With V trimmed by 5 bases and J by 3 bases, 6 bases remained unmatched. Germline V gives CDR1 MNHNS, CDR2 SASEGT. The CDR3 coding sequence is TGTGCCAGCAGTTCCCAGGGGGTCGACTATGGCTACACCTTC. Protein product: CASSSQGVDYGYTF.

The chain carries TRBV10-3 and TRBJ1-4; TRBD1 is a possible D gene (6 bases). This CDR3 spans 14 amino acids. Germline values: CDR1 ENHRY, CDR2 SYGVKD. Trimming removed 6 bases from V and 3 bases from J, with 11 bases in between. In DNA, the CDR3 is TGTGCCATCAGCGTACAGGGAGCTAATGAAAAACTGTTTTTT. Amino acid sequence: CAISVQGANEKLFF.

The V gene is TRBV7-2, the J gene TRBJ2-7, with D perhaps TRBD2 (6 bases). The CDR3 covers 15 residues. The germline V and J ends were trimmed by 4 bases and 3 bases, with 16 bases remaining between them. From germline, CDR1 is SGHTA and CDR2 FQGNSA. In DNA form, the CDR3 reads TGTGCCAGCAGCTGGAGCGCGGGCGGGGACTACGAGCAGTACTTC. Its translation is CASSWSAGGDYEQYF.